This T cell receptor beta chain comes out of a study of CD4+ T cells in melanoma. General study points: Diverse differentiation states were reported for melanoma neoantigen-specific CD4+ T cells.

Method: immunoSEQ multiplex PCR; TCRdb's copy keeps in-frame clones and lacks some. Of about 9,900 clones listed, 55% to 75% were seen once; the top ten hold 15% to 20%. V was pared by 4 bases and J by 4 bases, with 14 bases between. The CDR3 contains 14 residues. Germline assignment: CDR1 SGHRS and CDR2 YFSETQ. About this clone itself: Its matching antigen is unknown.

The receptor comes from a human donor with melanoma. The sample consisted of cells from a culture (not recorded whether cultured in vitro). The rearrangement uses TRBV5-1 and TRBJ1-1; D uncertain. The CDR3 region is CASSTLGGLTEAFF. CDR3 DNA sequence: TGCGCCAGCAGCACTCTGGGCGGGCTCACTGAAGCTTTCTTT. Drawing the rest from reference TRBV5-1 and TRBJ1-1, the complete variable domain is KAGVTQTPRYLIKTRGQQVTLSCSPISGHRSVSWYQQTPGQGLQFLFEYFSETQRNKGNFPGRFSGRQFSNSRSEMNVSTLELGDSALYLCASSTLGGLTEAFFGQGTRLTVV.